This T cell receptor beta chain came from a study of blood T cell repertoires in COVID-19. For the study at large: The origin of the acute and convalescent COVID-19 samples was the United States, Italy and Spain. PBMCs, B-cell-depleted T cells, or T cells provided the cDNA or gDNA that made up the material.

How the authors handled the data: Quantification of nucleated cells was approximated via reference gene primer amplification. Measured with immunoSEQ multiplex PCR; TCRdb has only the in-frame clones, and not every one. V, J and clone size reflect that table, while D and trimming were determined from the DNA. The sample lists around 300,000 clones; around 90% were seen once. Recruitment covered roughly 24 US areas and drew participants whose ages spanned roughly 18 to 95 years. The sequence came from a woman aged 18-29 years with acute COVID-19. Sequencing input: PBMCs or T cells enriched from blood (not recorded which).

CDR3 sequence reads: CASSSPRTSGSRYNEQFF. The CDR3 nucleotides read TGTGCCAGCAGCTCCCCCCGGACTAGCGGGAGTCGGTACAATGAGCAGTTCTTC. The chain is built from TRBV12-1 and TRBJ2-1; the DNA was not used to check the table's D call, TRBD2. TRBV12-1 is classified as a pseudogene. This CDR3 is built from 18 residues.